The T cell receptor beta chain under discussion was sequenced for a study of CXCR3-negative and CXCR3-positive naive CD8 T cells. Broader study findings: Fresh PBMCs went into most assays, and CXCR3 expression partly declined after cryopreservation.

The authors made the TRB cDNA libraries by 5' RACE using UMI labels. TCRdb reprocessed the 5' RACE reads and stores each CDR3 protein as one record, lacking DNA. Here the sample table reports 45,000 or so distinct CDR3 sequences. With regard to this clonotype: Antigen specificity is unknown.

CDR1 and CDR2 from the germline V gene are MGHRA and YSYEKL. The CDR3 contains 16 residues. Material for sequencing was naive CXCR3- CD8+ T cells from blood. Subset meaning: CD45RO-CCR7+CD27+CD95- naive CD8+ T cells lacking CXCR3 (TNR3-). The gene calls are TRBV4-1 and TRBJ2-1. This TCR derives from a human donor in good health. Some clones in this sample may be carry-over from other donors' samples. CDR3 in amino acids: CASSQDGTGSYNEQFF.